The 15 T cell receptor beta chains listed next were all sequenced from one sample in a study of OX40 agonist ivuxolimab in advanced cancers. Sequencing used immunoSEQ multiplex PCR; TCRdb keeps in-frame clones, though not all of them. Of approximately 68,000 clones listed, about 92% were seen once; the top ten hold about 10%. The sequenced sample was CD4+ or CD8+ T cells sorted from blood, obtained in a trial of the OX40 agonist ivuxolimab. All receptors derive from an adult with an advanced solid tumor such as melanoma, head and neck, liver or kidney cancer.

This clone was counted once. The DNA of the CDR3 is TGTGCCAGCAGCCGGGGCCACTTCAGCACAGATACGCAGTATTTT. Protein: CASSRGHFSTDTQYF. This rearrangement joins TRBV11-2 to TRBJ2-3; D tentatively fits TRBD1 or TRBD2 (5 bases each). The germline CDR1 and CDR2 sequences are SGHAT and FQNNGV. The CDR3 runs 15 residues. Trimming pared 5 bases from V and 0 bases from J, leaving 12 bases between.

The rearrangement joins TRBV12-5 to TRBJ2-7; no reliable D call. CDR1 is LGHNT and CDR2 is FRNRAP in the germline V gene. Deletions cut 5 bases from V and 3 bases from J, with 8 bases between. The CDR3 covers 12 residues. DNA of the CDR3: TGTGCTAGTGGTCCCGACCTCTACGAGCAGTACTTC. Its protein is CASGPDLYEQYF. Looking up the rest from reference TRBV12-5 and TRBJ2-7 gives the full variable domain: DARVTQTPRHKVTEMGQEVTMRCQPILGHNTVFWYRQTMMQGLELLAYFRNRAPLDDSGMPKDRFSAEMPDATLATLKIQPSEPRDSAVYFCASGPDLYEQYFGPGTRLTVT.

This clone is termed medium-sized. This rearrangement joins TRBV9 to TRBJ2-3, with unresolved D. Per germline, CDR1 SGDLS and CDR2 YYNGEE. CDR3 length: 15 amino acids. The V and J ends lost 4 bases and 3 bases respectively, with 15 bases between them. CDR3 DNA: TGTGCCAGCAGCCTCTATGACATCTCGACAGATACGCAGTATTTT. Residues: CASSLYDISTDTQYF.

This clone was observed once. The chain links TRBV19 to TRBJ2-7, with 13 bases that match TRBD2. Trimming cost V 5 bases and J 2 bases; bases outside gene matches: 3. This CDR3 region has 15 residues. The V gene's germline CDR1 is LNHDA and CDR2 SQIVND (reference sequence). CDR3 region: CASSFGLAGAYEQYF. The CDR3, as DNA: TGTGCCAGTAGTTTCGGACTAGCGGGAGCCTACGAGCAGTACTTC.

This chain links TRBV2 with TRBJ2-3; tentative D call: TRBD2 (6 bases). V gave up 8 bases and J gave up 2 bases, with 20 bases separating them. Germline values: CDR1 SNHLY, CDR2 FYNNEI. This CDR3 is 16 amino acids long. CDR3 in amino acids: CASDFSTRLITDTQYF. As DNA, the CDR3 is TGTGCCAGCGATTTTTCGACTAGGCTAATCACAGATACGCAGTATTTT. Looking up the rest from reference TRBV2 and TRBJ2-3 gives the full variable domain: EPEVTQTPSHQVTQMGQEVILRCVPISNHLYFYWYRQILGQKVEFLVSFYNNEISEKSEIFDDQFSVERPDGSNFTLKIRSTKLEDSAMYFCASDFSTRLITDTQYFGPGTRLTVL.

The chain is built from TRBV29-1 and TRBJ1-3, with D hard to call. Germline CDR1 reads SQVTM; CDR2 reads ANQGSEA. CDR3 size: 18 residues. Trimming removed 1 base at V and 2 bases at J, with 21 bases between. This CDR3 reads CSVEAPMAEAFAGNTIYF. As DNA, the CDR3 is TGCAGCGTTGAAGCCCCGATGGCAGAAGCTTTTGCTGGAAACACCATATATTTT.

The chain employs TRBV4-3 and TRBJ1-4, with D possibly matching TRBD1 (5 bases). Trimming cost V 0 bases and J 1 base, with 9 bases left between them. Germline CDR1 reads LGHNA; CDR2 reads YSLEER. The CDR3 totals 16 residues. The CDR3 DNA reads TGCGCCAGCAGCCAAGATAAGAGGGGAACTAATGAAAAACTGTTTTTT. Its translation: CASSQDKRGTNEKLFF.

The J gene is TRBJ1-2, the V gene TRBV10-3, with TRBD1 identical over 11 bases. V lost 8 bases, J lost 8 bases, and 10 bases stayed unmatched. CDR3 length: 14 residues. Germline-derived CDR1 and CDR2 are ENHRY and SYGVKD. CDR3 in amino acids: CAIGYPGQGEGYTF. CDR3 nucleotides: TGTGCCATCGGTTATCCGGGACAGGGGGAAGGCTACACCTTC.

This clone was observed once. The chain couples TRBV5-1 to TRBJ1-1; D not resolved. V lost 0 bases, J lost 2 bases, and 8 bases lay in between. CDR1 and CDR2 (germline): SGHRS, YFSETQ. The CDR3 contains 14 residues. CDR3 sequence: CASSLAGTNTEAFF. The CDR3 coding sequence is TGCGCCAGCAGCTTGGCCGGCACTAACACTGAAGCTTTCTTT.

The chain is built from TRBV4-3 and TRBJ1-4; 8 bases agree with TRBD1. The CDR3 extends over 15 amino acids. Trimming removed 4 bases from V and 3 bases from J; junction bases left unmatched: 4. Germline V gene lookup returns CDR1 LGHNA and CDR2 YSLEER. CDR3 loop: CASSPQDRANEKLFF. The CDR3 coding sequence is TGCGCCAGCAGCCCTCAGGACAGGGCTAATGAAAAACTGTTTTTT.

The chain joins TRBV9 to TRBJ1-1, with D perhaps matching TRBD1 (6 bases). Germline V gives CDR1 SGDLS, CDR2 YYNGEE. This CDR3 is built from 14 residues. V dropped 3 bases and J dropped 4 bases, with 13 bases sitting between them. CDR3 bases: TGTGCCAGCAGCGAGGGGGTGGCAGGCACTGAAGCTTTCTTT. This gives the protein CASSEGVAGTEAFF.

This chain links TRBV12-5 with TRBJ2-5, with 7 bases identical to TRBD2. This CDR3 contains 13 residues. The trim removed 6 bases at V and 3 bases at J, leaving 4 bases unmatched. The germline V gene encodes CDR1 LGHNT and CDR2 FRNRAP. Written as DNA, the CDR3 is TGTGCTAGTGGGGGAGGGACGGAAGAGACCCAGTACTTC. Its protein product is CASGGGTEETQYF.

V gene TRBV28 combines with J gene TRBJ1-2; TRBD1 matches at 8 bases. V shed 4 bases, J shed 4 bases, and the junction held 2 bases outside the gene matches. Per germline, CDR1 MDHEN and CDR2 SYDVKM. The CDR3 contains 13 residues. The CDR3, as DNA: TGTGCCAGCAGTTGGCAGGGGGCCTATGGCTACACCTTC. This translates into CASSWQGAYGYTF.

The chain has TRBV9 and TRBJ2-5, with no clear D. Trimming left V 0 bases short and J 7 bases short, with 16 bases between. Germline V gives CDR1 SGDLS, CDR2 YYNGEE. CDR3 length equals 15 residues. The DNA of the CDR3 is TGTGCCAGCAGCGTAGTAGGCCAAACCGGTGCGACCCAGTACTTC. Amino acid sequence: CASSVVGQTGATQYF.

The chain carries TRBV13 and TRBJ2-2; D perhaps matches TRBD1 (6 bases). Trimming took off 5 bases at V and 3 bases at J, with 16 bases between the two ends. The CDR3 runs 16 residues. Germline CDR1 PRHDT, CDR2 FYEKMQ (reference sequence). CDR3 loop: CASSPQGQLDTGELFF. The CDR3, as DNA: TGTGCCAGCAGCCCCCAGGGACAATTGGACACCGGGGAGCTGTTTTTT. Variable domain in full (rest from reference TRBV13 and TRBJ2-2): AAGVIQSPRHLIKEKRETATLKCYPIPRHDTVYWYQQGPGQDPQFLISFYEKMQSDKGSIPDRFSAQQFSDYHSELNMSSLELGDSALYFCASSPQGQLDTGELFFGEGSRLTVL.